These 17 T cell receptor beta chains originate from one sample sequenced in a study of shared clonotypes between healthy human individuals. In the naive CD8 group, cells lacked CD45RO and were positively selected for CCR7, so terminally differentiated effector memory CD45RA+ cells were left out. Repertoires were generated with immunoSEQ multiplex PCR, while TCRdb's copy carries only in-frame clones and drops some. Among hundreds of thousands of clones listed, around 96% were seen once. The sample taken for sequencing was naive CD8+ T cells sorted from blood. The receptors here all came from a man aged 30 to 39 in good health.

The chain joins TRBV27 to TRBJ1-5; 10 nucleotides align to TRBD1. This CDR3 is built from 16 residues. After removal of 8 bases from V and 6 bases from J, the junction contained 13 bases not matched to a gene. Germline CDR1 and CDR2: MNHEY and SMNVEV (reference sequence). The CDR3 loop is CASLFPRDRGFQPQHF. Written as DNA, the CDR3 is TGTGCCAGCTTATTCCCCCGGGACAGGGGTTTTCAGCCCCAGCATTTT.

The genes are TRBV7-9 and TRBJ2-2, with 12 nucleotides matching TRBD1. V lost 5 bases, J lost 6 bases, and 7 bases stayed unmatched. Germline V gives CDR1 SEHNR, CDR2 FQNEAQ (reference sequence). The CDR3 runs 16 residues. CDR3 DNA sequence: TGTGCCAGCAGCGGGCCGGGACAGGGGGCCTCCGGGGAGCTGTTTTTT. Translating gives CASSGPGQGASGELFF.

As to this clone: The sample has other DNA sequences that encode this CDR3 too. The V call is TRBV6-5, the J call TRBJ2-7; D is ambiguous. The V end lost 0 bases, the J end lost 3 bases, and 6 bases lay between the germline ends. The germline gives CDR1 MNHEY, CDR2 SVGAGI. This CDR3 is 13 amino acids long. CDR3 nucleotide sequence: TGTGCCAGCAGTTACTCAGAGGACTACGAGCAGTACTTC. As protein: CASSYSEDYEQYF.

The rearrangement uses TRBV28 and TRBJ1-5; D is possibly TRBD1 (5 bases). This CDR3 is 14 amino acids long. Looked up from germline, CDR1 is MDHEN and CDR2 is SYDVKM. Trimming pared 8 bases from V and 0 bases from J, leaving 11 bases between. The CDR3 DNA reads as TGTGCCAGCGACAGTTCCTATAGCAATCAGCCCCAGCATTTT. This gives the protein CASDSSYSNQPQHF.

The rearrangement joins TRBV30 to TRBJ2-6, with D unresolved. The CDR3 covers 14 residues. Trimming left V 2 bases short and J 3 bases short, with 8 bases between. CDR1 and CDR2 (germline): GTSNPN, SVGIG (reference sequence). CDR3 loop: CAWSNGVGANVLTF. CDR3 DNA sequence: TGTGCCTGGAGTAATGGGGTTGGGGCCAACGTCCTGACTTTC.

The rearrangement links TRBV14 to TRBJ2-1; TRBD2 agrees at 9 bases. Germline CDR1 SGHDN, CDR2 FVKESK. The J segment lost 2 bases and the V segment lost 1 base, leaving 9 bases of the junction unmatched. The CDR3 is made up of 18 amino acids. In nucleotides, the CDR3 is TGTGCCAGCAGCCAAGGACTAGCGGAACCCCTTCCCTACAATGAGCAGTTCTTC. Amino acid sequence: CASSQGLAEPLPYNEQFF.

The chain joins TRBV29-1 to TRBJ2-1, with D possibly being TRBD2 (6 bases). Germline V gene data show CDR1 as SQVTM and CDR2 as ANQGSEA. V was shortened by 6 bases and J by 7 bases, with 22 bases between the two germline ends. This CDR3 contains 15 residues. CDR3 bases: TGCAGCGTAGATGGAGGGAGTATACGTTGGAATGAGCAGTTCTTC. Translation gives CSVDGGSIRWNEQFF.

The J gene is TRBJ1-2, the V gene TRBV9; the D gene is possibly TRBD1 (6 bases). V lost 5 bases to trimming and J lost 6 bases, with 17 bases between them. From germline, CDR1 is SGDLS and CDR2 YYNGEE. The CDR3 consists of 14 residues. The CDR3 DNA is TGTGCCAGCAGTAGGACGGGGGGCGTCGATGGCTACACCTTC. Amino acid sequence: CASSRTGGVDGYTF. Supplemented by reference TRBV9 and TRBJ1-2, the full variable domain reads DSGVTQTPKHLITATGQRVTLRCSPRSGDLSVYWYQQSLDQGLQFLIQYYNGEERAKGNILERFSAQQFPDLHSELNLSSLELGDSALYFCASSRTGGVDGYTFGSGTRLTVV.

This chain links TRBV29-1 with TRBJ2-3; 7 bases match TRBD1. Germline lookup yields CDR1 SQVTM and CDR2 ANQGSEA. The CDR3 covers 14 residues. V lost 7 bases and J lost 3; bases outside the gene matches: 10. CDR3 in amino acids: CSGGRQGGTDTQYF. DNA for the CDR3: TGCAGCGGCGGGCGACAGGGCGGGACAGATACGCAGTATTTT.

This chain's CDR3 is CASSHLEGGVPGGFF. CDR3 DNA sequence: TGTGCCAGCAGCCACTTGGAGGGTGGGGTGCCGGGAGGATTCTTC. This chain connects TRBV7-9 to TRBJ2-1; the match to TRBD2 covers 7 bases. V shed 5 bases and J 16 bases; nucleotides not matched to a gene: 20. Germline V gene sequence: CDR1 SEHNR, CDR2 FQNEAQ (reference sequence). The length of the CDR3 is 15 residues.

The V call is TRBV2, the J call TRBJ2-1; 8 nucleotides agree with TRBD2. The V gene end was trimmed by 8 bases and the J gene end by 8 bases; junction bases not matched to a gene: 11. Germline V gene lookup returns CDR1 SNHLY and CDR2 FYNNEI. The CDR3 is made up of 14 amino acids. CDR3 nucleotides: TGTGCCAGCTCTCTTCGCTTAGCGGGATATGAGCAGTTCTTC. It specifies CASSLRLAGYEQFF.

V usage is TRBV15 and J usage is TRBJ1-2; 7 bases map to TRBD1. V lost 5 bases, J lost 2 bases, and 8 bases stayed unmatched. The CDR3 spans 15 residues. The V gene's germline CDR1 is LNHNV and CDR2 YYDKDF (reference sequence). The CDR3 loop reads CATSGGGQINYGYTF. CDR3 DNA: TGTGCCACCAGCGGAGGGGGACAGATCAACTATGGCTACACCTTC.

J is TRBJ2-1 and V is TRBV7-9, with a weak D call TRBD1 (7 bases). Germline loops: CDR1 SEHNR, CDR2 FQNEAQ (reference sequence). The CDR3 runs to 14 residues. Trimming left V 6 bases short and J 4 bases short, with 13 bases between. In DNA form, the CDR3 reads TGTGCCAGCAGTTTACAGGGGACTTACAATGAGCAGTTCTTC. Its protein is CASSLQGTYNEQFF.

The chain combines TRBV9 with TRBJ2-3; tentatively, D is TRBD2 (5 bases). From germline, CDR1 is SGDLS and CDR2 YYNGEE. This CDR3 is built from 19 residues. Trimming cost V 4 bases and J 4 bases, with 28 bases left between them. The CDR3 DNA is TGTGCCAGCAGCCATGATCAATCTGAACTAGTCCGGGCGGCAGATACGCAGTATTTT. Translating it yields CASSHDQSELVRAADTQYF.

The rearrangement links TRBV5-4 to TRBJ2-7, with a weak D call TRBD2 (6 bases). The CDR3 contains 16 residues. Deletions cut 0 bases from V and 0 bases from J, with 13 bases between. CDR1 is SGHNT, CDR2 YYREEE, per germline (reference sequence). The DNA of the CDR3 is TGTGCCAGCAGCTTGGACCCTGCGGGACTCTCCTACGAGCAGTACTTC. It codes for CASSLDPAGLSYEQYF.

The rearrangement joins TRBV7-9 to TRBJ2-5; TRBD2 agrees at 7 bases. Germline loops: CDR1 SEHNR, CDR2 FQNEAQ (reference sequence). The CDR3 is made up of 14 amino acids. With 3 bases clipped from V and 5 bases from J, the junction kept 6 bases outside the gene matches. CDR3 sequence reads: CASSLAGEGETQYF. The CDR3 nucleotides are TGTGCCAGCAGCTTGGCCGGGGAGGGGGAGACCCAGTACTTC.

A remark on this clone: Other nucleotide sequences from this sample produce the same CDR3. J is TRBJ2-1 and V is TRBV27; no firm D call. With 4 bases removed from V and 8 bases from J, the gap between germline ends came to 6 bases. The CDR3 sequence is 11 residues long. Germline values: CDR1 MNHEY, CDR2 SMNVEV (reference sequence). This CDR3 is CASSSTHEQFF. CDR3 coding DNA: TGTGCCAGCAGTTCTACCCATGAGCAGTTCTTC.